This TCR beta chain was profiled in a study of radiation and T cells in renal cell carcinoma. The CDR3 consists of 17 residues. The ends were cut back, 0 bases at V and 0 bases at J, with 10 bases in the middle. CDR1 SGHDT and CDR2 YYEEEE come from the germline V gene. Time point noted: blood 4 weeks post-SBRT, at nephrectomy. Treatment described: 15 Gy SBRT to primary tumor, nephrectomy 4 weeks later. Blood was sampled at baseline, 2 weeks and 4 weeks after SBRT. Repertoires were generated with immunoSEQ multiplex PCR, while TCRdb's copy carries only in-frame clones and drops some. In the table there are fewer than 85,000 clones, about nine tenths of which are singletons.

The clonotype comes from a woman aged 70 to 79 with renal cell carcinoma. The sample here was blood, taken from a patient whose treatment included radiotherapy and nephrectomy. The chain has TRBV5-6 and TRBJ1-6; a weak D match, TRBD1 (6 bases). The CDR3 nucleotides read TGTGCCAGCAGCTTGGGCACAGGGAGCTCCTATAATTCACCCCTCCACTTT. Protein product: CASSLGTGSSYNSPLHF. Variable domain in full (rest from reference TRBV5-6 and TRBJ1-6): DAGVTQSPTHLIKTRGQQVTLRCSPKSGHDTVSWYQQALGQGPQFIFQYYEEEERQRGNFPDRFSGHQFPNYSSELNVNALLLGDSALYLCASSLGTGSSYNSPLHFGNGTRLTVT.